What follows describes a single T cell receptor beta chain. Its antigen is undetermined. The limits of the CDR3 on the DNA are not certain, so only TCRdb's listed CDR3 is given. The PCR contained 60 Vbeta and 13 Jbeta primers. The data were produced by immunoSEQ multiplex PCR, yet TCRdb's version contains in-frame clones alone and is incomplete. The sample includes around 150,000 clones, 70% to 90% of them seen just once. The CDR3 spans 19 residues, counting both ends. This sample is part of a study of cytomegalovirus exposure and HLA in healthy donors. Findings and caveats of the study: Presence/absence analysis assumed near-uniform sequencing depth across donors.

Sequencing input: PBMCs. The V and J genes are TRBV12-2 and TRBJ2-6; the D call TRBD1 from the table was never checked on the DNA. TRBV12-2 is described as a pseudogene. The TCR was taken from a man younger than 35 in good health and CMV-seropositive. CDR3 in amino acids: CASRLGQGQVASGANVLTF.